Listed below are T cell receptor beta chains from one sample, sequenced in a study of CD8+ T cells in alopecia areata. The method was immunoSEQ multiplex PCR; TCRdb's version includes in-frame clones alone and lacks a portion of them. The table has 150,000 or so clones, roughly 70% seen once; the top ten hold roughly 11%. The specimen comprised CD8+ T cells sorted from blood, sampled at week 0. These receptors came from a human donor with alopecia areata. Both conserved end residues are part of each CDR3. The D gene is left open where the match is weak. The size entry is marked missing in some rows and otherwise reads once, few, many or a size class.

cdr3_nt: TGCAGCGTTTTACTAGTGATAGCGGGGAATCAAGAGACCCAGTACTTC
cdr3_aa: CSVLLVIAGNQETQYF
clone_size: many
v_call: TRBV29-1
d_call: TRBD2
j_call: TRBJ2-5

cdr3_nt: TGCGCCAGCAGCGAGTTAGCGGGGGACACTGAAGCTTTCTTT
cdr3_aa: CASSELAGDTEAFF
clone_size: once
v_call: TRBV5-1
d_call: NA
j_call: TRBJ1-1

cdr3_nt: TGCAGCGTTGGACAGGGGAATAGCAATCAGCCCCAGCATTTT
cdr3_aa: CSVGQGNSNQPQHF
clone_size: once
v_call: TRBV29-1
d_call: TRBD1
j_call: TRBJ1-5

cdr3_nt: TGTGCCAGCAGCTCTGACAGCACCTACGAGCAGTACTTC
cdr3_aa: CASSSDSTYEQYF
clone_size: few
v_call: TRBV7-6
d_call: NA
j_call: TRBJ2-7

cdr3_nt: TGTGCCAGCAGTGAATTTAGGGCCAATGAAAAACTGTTTTTT
cdr3_aa: CASSEFRANEKLFF
clone_size: NA
v_call: TRBV25-1
d_call: NA
j_call: TRBJ1-4

cdr3_nt: TGTGCCAGCAGCTTAAGAGGCAACACTGAAGCTTTCTTT
cdr3_aa: CASSLRGNTEAFF
clone_size: few
v_call: TRBV13
d_call: NA
j_call: TRBJ1-1

cdr3_nt: TGTGCCAGCAGTGTTGCCGGGACAGTGAACACCGGGGAGCTGTTTTTT
cdr3_aa: CASSVAGTVNTGELFF
clone_size: NA
v_call: TRBV6-1
d_call: TRBD1
j_call: TRBJ2-2

cdr3_nt: TGTGCCAGCAGCTTAGTACCTAGCGGGGGCCCCAACTCCTACAATGAGCAGTTCTTC
cdr3_aa: CASSLVPSGGPNSYNEQFF
clone_size: NA
v_call: TRBV11-2
d_call: TRBD2
j_call: TRBJ2-1

cdr3_nt: TGTGCCAGCAGTTACCGGACTTACGACACCTACGAGCAGTACTTC
cdr3_aa: CASSYRTYDTYEQYF
clone_size: NA
v_call: TRBV6-5
d_call: NA
j_call: TRBJ2-7

cdr3_nt: TGTGCCACCAGCAGACCCTACACTTACGAGCAGTACTTC
cdr3_aa: CATSRPYTYEQYF
clone_size: few
v_call: TRBV15
d_call: NA
j_call: TRBJ2-7

cdr3_nt: TGCGCCAGCAGCTTGGCAGGGGAGGGTCTGGGTGAGCAGTTCTTC
cdr3_aa: CASSLAGEGLGEQFF
clone_size: NA
v_call: TRBV5-1
d_call: NA
j_call: TRBJ2-1

cdr3_nt: TGCAGCGTTGAATCTTCGGACGGAGGCTCCTACAATGAGCAGTTCTTC
cdr3_aa: CSVESSDGGSYNEQFF
clone_size: NA
v_call: TRBV29-1
d_call: NA
j_call: TRBJ2-1

cdr3_nt: TGCAGCGTTGAACTTGGGGGTCTGACAACCCCGGGGACTGAAGCTTTCTTT
cdr3_aa: CSVELGGLTTPGTEAFF
clone_size: NA
v_call: TRBV29-1
d_call: NA
j_call: TRBJ1-1

cdr3_nt: TGTGCCAGCAGCCCCTCGGCAGGATTCTATGGCTACACCTTC
cdr3_aa: CASSPSAGFYGYTF
clone_size: NA
v_call: TRBV13
d_call: NA
j_call: TRBJ1-2

cdr3_nt: TGTGCCAGCACGCCCCGGTATGGCTACACCTTC
cdr3_aa: CASTPRYGYTF
clone_size: NA
v_call: TRBV2
d_call: NA
j_call: TRBJ1-2

cdr3_nt: TGCGCCAGCAGCTTAGACAGGAACAATGAGCAGTTCTTC
cdr3_aa: CASSLDRNNEQFF
clone_size: NA
v_call: TRBV5-1
d_call: NA
j_call: TRBJ2-1

cdr3_nt: TGTGCCAGCAGCTTTGGGACAGATGCCTACGAGCAGTACTTC
cdr3_aa: CASSFGTDAYEQYF
clone_size: NA
v_call: TRBV13
d_call: TRBD1
j_call: TRBJ2-7

cdr3_nt: TGCGCCAGCAGCTTGCAGGGACAGGGTTCAGAGACCCAGTACTTC
cdr3_aa: CASSLQGQGSETQYF
clone_size: NA
v_call: TRBV5-1
d_call: TRBD1
j_call: TRBJ2-5

cdr3_nt: TGCGCCAGCAGCCAAGATTCAACAGGGCGGGATGAGCAGTTCTTC
cdr3_aa: CASSQDSTGRDEQFF
clone_size: NA
v_call: TRBV4-1
d_call: NA
j_call: TRBJ2-1

cdr3_nt: TGCGCCAGCAGCCAAGACCGAGCGGGGGGAGCCTACGAGCAGTACTTC
cdr3_aa: CASSQDRAGGAYEQYF
clone_size: NA
v_call: TRBV4-1
d_call: TRBD2
j_call: TRBJ2-7

cdr3_nt: TGTGCCAGCAGTGAAGCGGGACACTTCTTC
cdr3_aa: CASSEAGHFF
clone_size: NA
v_call: TRBV6-1
d_call: NA
j_call: TRBJ2-1

cdr3_nt: TGTGCCAGCAGTTACTCGCAGGGCTCGGACACCGGGGAGCTGTTTTTT
cdr3_aa: CASSYSQGSDTGELFF
clone_size: NA
v_call: TRBV6-5
d_call: NA
j_call: TRBJ2-2

cdr3_nt: TGCGCCAGCAGCTCGAAACCCCTTCGAGACCGCATTAGGGGGACCCAGTACTTC
cdr3_aa: CASSSKPLRDRIRGTQYF
clone_size: NA
v_call: TRBV5-1
d_call: NA
j_call: TRBJ2-5

cdr3_nt: TGTGCCAGCAGCTCATGGAAGGAGACCCAGTACTTC
cdr3_aa: CASSSWKETQYF
clone_size: NA
v_call: TRBV13
d_call: NA
j_call: TRBJ2-5

cdr3_nt: TGTGCCTGGGCGACAGGCCTGACCTACGAGCAGTACTTC
cdr3_aa: CAWATGLTYEQYF
clone_size: NA
v_call: TRBV30
d_call: NA
j_call: TRBJ2-7

cdr3_nt: TGTGCCACCAGCAGAGACCCCGGGGACACCATCTATGGCTACACCTTC
cdr3_aa: CATSRDPGDTIYGYTF
clone_size: NA
v_call: TRBV15
d_call: NA
j_call: TRBJ1-2

cdr3_nt: TGCAGCGTTGCAGGGGCCGCAACTAATGAAAAACTGTTTTTT
cdr3_aa: CSVAGAATNEKLFF
clone_size: NA
v_call: TRBV29-1
d_call: NA
j_call: TRBJ1-4

cdr3_nt: TGCGCCAGCAGCCCCCAGGGACAGTTTTCCTACAATGAGCAGTTCTTC
cdr3_aa: CASSPQGQFSYNEQFF
clone_size: NA
v_call: TRBV4-1
d_call: TRBD1
j_call: TRBJ2-1

cdr3_nt: TGCGCCAGCAGCTTGGCCGGGACTAGCGGCCGAGATACGCAGTATTTT
cdr3_aa: CASSLAGTSGRDTQYF
clone_size: NA
v_call: TRBV5-1
d_call: TRBD2
j_call: TRBJ2-3

cdr3_nt: TGTGCCAGCAGCTCTCGGGAGGGACTATCACCACTTACATGCTCCTACAATGAGCAGTTCTTC
cdr3_aa: CASSSREGLSPLTCSYNEQFF
clone_size: NA
v_call: TRBV21-1
d_call: NA
j_call: TRBJ2-1

cdr3_nt: TGTGCCTGGAGTGCTGCGGATGAGCAGTTCTTC
cdr3_aa: CAWSAADEQFF
clone_size: NA
v_call: TRBV30
d_call: NA
j_call: TRBJ2-1

cdr3_nt: TGTGCCAGCAGCCCCAGACAGGGATCAAACGAGCAGTACTTC
cdr3_aa: CASSPRQGSNEQYF
clone_size: NA
v_call: TRBV7-6
d_call: TRBD1
j_call: TRBJ2-7

cdr3_nt: TGTGCCAGCAGCTTAGATACGCGGGAGCAGTTCTTC
cdr3_aa: CASSLDTREQFF
clone_size: few
v_call: TRBV7-8
d_call: NA
j_call: TRBJ2-1

cdr3_nt: TGTGCCAGCAGTGATTTCGGAGGGTCAGATACGCAGTATTTT
cdr3_aa: CASSDFGGSDTQYF
clone_size: NA
v_call: TRBV25-1
d_call: NA
j_call: TRBJ2-3

cdr3_nt: TGTGCCAGCAGTTTAGGCGGAGATCAGCCCCAGCATTTT
cdr3_aa: CASSLGGDQPQHF
clone_size: NA
v_call: TRBV27
d_call: NA
j_call: TRBJ1-5

cdr3_nt: TGCGCCAGCAGCCCCCTAGCGGGGGACCAAGAGACCCAGTACTTC
cdr3_aa: CASSPLAGDQETQYF
clone_size: NA
v_call: TRBV5-1
d_call: TRBD2
j_call: TRBJ2-5

cdr3_nt: TGCAGCGTTGCTGGACCAATCGACAGGGCCTATGGCTACACCTTC
cdr3_aa: CSVAGPIDRAYGYTF
clone_size: NA
v_call: TRBV29-1
d_call: TRBD1
j_call: TRBJ1-2

cdr3_nt: TGCAGCGTTCCTAGGTATAGGAGAGGTCCATATGGCTACACCTTC
cdr3_aa: CSVPRYRRGPYGYTF
clone_size: few
v_call: TRBV29-1
d_call: NA
j_call: TRBJ1-2

cdr3_nt: TGCGCCAGCAGCCAAGATTCAGGGGGGCAAGAGACCCAGTACTTC
cdr3_aa: CASSQDSGGQETQYF
clone_size: NA
v_call: TRBV4-1
d_call: NA
j_call: TRBJ2-5

cdr3_nt: TGTGCCAGCAGCTTAGACAGCGGGGGGTATGAGACCCAGTACTTC
cdr3_aa: CASSLDSGGYETQYF
clone_size: NA
v_call: TRBV7-6
d_call: TRBD2
j_call: TRBJ2-5

cdr3_nt: TGTGCCTGGAGTGCCGGGACAGGGGCGAGCCATGGCTACACCTTC
cdr3_aa: CAWSAGTGASHGYTF
clone_size: NA
v_call: TRBV30
d_call: TRBD1
j_call: TRBJ1-2

cdr3_nt: TGTGCCAGCCGACTCTCCCCAAGCTCCTACAATGAGCAGTTCTTC
cdr3_aa: CASRLSPSSYNEQFF
clone_size: few
v_call: TRBV27
d_call: NA
j_call: TRBJ2-1

cdr3_nt: TGTGCCAGCAGGGGCGGCACTGAAGCTTTCTTT
cdr3_aa: CASRGGTEAFF
clone_size: NA
v_call: TRBV2
d_call: NA
j_call: TRBJ1-1

cdr3_nt: TGCGCCAGCAGCCATGGGACAGGGAAACCGTTCTTC
cdr3_aa: CASSHGTGKPFF
clone_size: NA
v_call: TRBV5-1
d_call: TRBD1
j_call: TRBJ2-1

cdr3_nt: TGTGCCAGCAGCCTCAGGGTCCGGGATTCCTATGGCTACACCTTC
cdr3_aa: CASSLRVRDSYGYTF
clone_size: NA
v_call: TRBV5-6
d_call: NA
j_call: TRBJ1-2

cdr3_nt: TGTGCCAGCAGGGTTGGCCGGGGCAGATATAGCAATCAGCCCCAGCATTTT
cdr3_aa: CASRVGRGRYSNQPQHF
clone_size: NA
v_call: TRBV5-8
d_call: NA
j_call: TRBJ1-5

cdr3_nt: TGTGCCAGCGGGCGCGGGAGGGCAGAAGATACGCAGTATTTT
cdr3_aa: CASGRGRAEDTQYF
clone_size: NA
v_call: TRBV11-2
d_call: TRBD2
j_call: TRBJ2-3

cdr3_nt: TGTGCCAGCGGCAGTGCAGGCGAGACCTACGAGCAGTACTTC
cdr3_aa: CASGSAGETYEQYF
clone_size: NA
v_call: TRBV7-9
d_call: NA
j_call: TRBJ2-7

cdr3_nt: TGTGGTACGTCGGAGAGATACCGGGACAGTAATGGCTACACCTTC
cdr3_aa: CGTSERYRDSNGYTF
clone_size: NA
v_call: TRBV6-1
d_call: TRBD1
j_call: TRBJ1-2

cdr3_nt: TGTGCCTGGAGTTGGTGGACCCGCATTAAATATTTT
cdr3_aa: CAWSWWTRIKYF
clone_size: few
v_call: TRBV30
d_call: NA
j_call: TRBJ2-3

cdr3_nt: TGTGCCAGCAGTTTCAGGGCGGCTAACTATGGCTACACCTTC
cdr3_aa: CASSFRAANYGYTF
clone_size: NA
v_call: TRBV28
d_call: NA
j_call: TRBJ1-2

cdr3_nt: TGCAGCGTTGTGCCAGCGATTAACACTGAAGCTTTCTTT
cdr3_aa: CSVVPAINTEAFF
clone_size: few
v_call: TRBV29-1
d_call: NA
j_call: TRBJ1-1

cdr3_nt: TGTGCCAGCAGTTGGAGGCGGGGCGGGGAGCTGTTTTTT
cdr3_aa: CASSWRRGGELFF
clone_size: NA
v_call: TRBV27
d_call: NA
j_call: TRBJ2-2

cdr3_nt: TGTGCCAGCAGTTACGATATAGATACGCAGTATTTT
cdr3_aa: CASSYDIDTQYF
clone_size: NA
v_call: TRBV6-6
d_call: NA
j_call: TRBJ2-3

cdr3_nt: TGTGCCAGCCAGAGGGGGGGATCGCATACCATTCAGTACTTC
cdr3_aa: CASQRGGSHTIQYF
clone_size: few
v_call: TRBV7-9
d_call: NA
j_call: TRBJ2-4

cdr3_nt: TGTGCCAGCAGCCTTAACTACGAGCAGTACTTC
cdr3_aa: CASSLNYEQYF
clone_size: NA
v_call: TRBV7-9
d_call: NA
j_call: TRBJ2-7

cdr3_nt: TGTGCCAGCAGCCCCGTCGGGGACTCAGGGGAGCTGTTTTTT
cdr3_aa: CASSPVGDSGELFF
clone_size: NA
v_call: TRBV7-3
d_call: NA
j_call: TRBJ2-2